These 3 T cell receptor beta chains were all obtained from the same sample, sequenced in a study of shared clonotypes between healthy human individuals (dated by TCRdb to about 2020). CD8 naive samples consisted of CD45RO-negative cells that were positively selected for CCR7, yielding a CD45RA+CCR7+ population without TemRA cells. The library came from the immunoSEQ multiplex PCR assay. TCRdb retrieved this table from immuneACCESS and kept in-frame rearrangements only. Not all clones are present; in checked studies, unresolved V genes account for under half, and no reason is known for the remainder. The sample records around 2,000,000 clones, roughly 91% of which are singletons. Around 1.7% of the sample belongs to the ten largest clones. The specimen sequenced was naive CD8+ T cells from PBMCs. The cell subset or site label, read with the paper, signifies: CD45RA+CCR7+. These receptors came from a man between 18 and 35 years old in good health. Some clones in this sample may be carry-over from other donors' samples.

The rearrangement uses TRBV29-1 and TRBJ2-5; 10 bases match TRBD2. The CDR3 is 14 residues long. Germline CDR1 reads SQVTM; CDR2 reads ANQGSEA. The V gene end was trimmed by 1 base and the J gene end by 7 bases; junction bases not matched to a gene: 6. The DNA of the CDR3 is TGCAGCGTTGAAGGGGGTAGCGGGAGGTGGACCCAGTACTTC. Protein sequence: CSVEGGSGRWTQYF.

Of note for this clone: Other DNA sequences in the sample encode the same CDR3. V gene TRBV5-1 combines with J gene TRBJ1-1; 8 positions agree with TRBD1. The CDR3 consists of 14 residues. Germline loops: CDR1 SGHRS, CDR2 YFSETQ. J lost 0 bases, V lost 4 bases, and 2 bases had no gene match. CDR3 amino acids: CASSRDRLNTEAFF. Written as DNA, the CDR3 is TGCGCCAGCAGCAGGGACAGGCTGAACACTGAAGCTTTCTTT. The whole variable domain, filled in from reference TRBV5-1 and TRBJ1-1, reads KAGVTQTPRYLIKTRGQQVTLSCSPISGHRSVSWYQQTPGQGLQFLFEYFSETQRNKGNFPGRFSGRQFSNSRSEMNVSTLELGDSALYLCASSRDRLNTEAFFGQGTRLTVV.

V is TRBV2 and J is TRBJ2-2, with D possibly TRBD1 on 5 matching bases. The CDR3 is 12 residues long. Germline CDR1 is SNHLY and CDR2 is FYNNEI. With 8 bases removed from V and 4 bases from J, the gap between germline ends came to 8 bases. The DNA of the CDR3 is TGTGCCAGCTGGGGCGCCACCGGGGAGCTGTTTTTT. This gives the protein CASWGATGELFF.